These T cell receptor beta chains were read from a single sample in a study of T and B cells in COVID-19 patients. Via MiXCR, TCRdb re-called the multiplex PCR reads, giving one row per CDR3 protein. The profile shows some 3,300 distinct CDR3 sequences, roughly a fifth of them singletons. Source material: blood. These receptors all stem from a human donor with active COVID-19. Each CDR3 is given with its conserved first and last residue. Each record gives: D gene, CDR3 length, J gene, V gene, clone size, CDR3 DNA, CDR3 protein. A D gene is named only where the DNA matches it firmly. Only some rows state a clone size, as once, few, many or a class for expanded clones.

>TRBD1|15|TRBJ1-6|TRBV7-2|-
TGTGCCAGCAGATCGGGGACAGCCGGTGGATCACCCCTCCACTTT
CASRSGTAGGSPLHF
>-|15|TRBJ1-2|TRBV30|medium-sized
TGTGCCTGGATTAGGAGGGGGGTTACTAACTATGGCTACACCTTC
CAWIRRGVTNYGYTF
>TRBD2|16|TRBJ2-3|TRBV19|medium-sized
TGTGCCAGTAGTTTATATCTAGCGGGAGTAACAGATACGCAGTATTTT
CASSLYLAGVTDTQYF
>-|14|TRBJ1-2|TRBV19|medium-sized
TGTGCCAGTAGTACCGCCCGGACAGAATATGGCTACACCTTC
CASSTARTEYGYTF
>-|12|TRBJ1-1|TRBV27|-
TGTGCCTCAAGTGACCCGAACACTGAAGCTTTCTTT
CASSDPNTEAFF
>-|13|TRBJ2-5|TRBV11-3|few
TGTGCCAGCAGCTCGGACGGACAAGAGACCCAGTACTTC
CASSSDGQETQYF
>-|14|TRBJ1-6|TRBV7-9|few
TGTGCCAGCAGCTTTTCTCGCGGGAATTCACCCCTCCACTTT
CASSFSRGNSPLHF
>-|15|TRBJ2-1|TRBV12-3/TRBV12-4|medium-sized
TGTGCCAGCAGTTTAGAGGGGAGGGGGTACAATGAGCAGTTCTTC
CASSLEGRGYNEQFF
>TRBD2|14|TRBJ2-5|TRBV29-1|once
TGCAGCGTTGGCGAGACTAGCGGGAGAGAGACCCAGTACTTC
CSVGETSGRETQYF
>-|12|TRBJ2-3|TRBV27|medium-sized
TGTGCCAGCAGTCAACCCCCAGATACGCAGTATTTT
CASSQPPDTQYF
>-|14|TRBJ2-5|TRBV12-3/TRBV12-4|medium-sized
TGTGCCAGCAGTTCTCTAGCGATGCAAGAGACCCAGTACTTC
CASSSLAMQETQYF
>TRBD1|15|TRBJ1-2|TRBV11-1|medium-sized
TGTGCCAGCAGCTTAAAAGGGGACAGACCTTATGGCTACACCTTC
CASSLKGDRPYGYTF
>-|14|TRBJ2-1|TRBV19|-
TGTGCCAGTAGTATAGGCGGGACATTGAGTGAGCAGTTCTTC
CASSIGGTLSEQFF
>-|15|TRBJ2-3|TRBV20-1|few
TGCAGTGCTAGAGCACACAGGTCACAACGGGATACGCAGTATTTT
CSARAHRSQRDTQYF
>TRBD2|17|TRBJ2-5|TRBV19|medium-sized
TGTGCCAGTAGTATGGGTAGCGGGAGTTCCACGGGGGAGACCCAGTACTTC
CASSMGSGSSTGETQYF
>-|15|TRBJ1-4|TRBV6-5|medium-sized
TGTGCCAGCAGTTACACGGGAGGAACTAATGAAAAACTGTTTTTT
CASSYTGGTNEKLFF
>TRBD1|17|TRBJ1-6|TRBV7-9|few
TGTGCCAGCAGCTTAGCGGGAGCCAGGGGGCTGAATTCACCCCTCCACTTT
CASSLAGARGLNSPLHF
>TRBD2|15|TRBJ2-5|TRBV6-1|medium-sized
TGTGCCAGCAGTGAAACTCGGGGGGACTCAGAGACCCAGTACTTC
CASSETRGDSETQYF
>-|14|TRBJ1-2|TRBV20-1|few
TGCAGTGCTGGCCACAGGGTGTCGCCTTATGGCTACACCTTC
CSAGHRVSPYGYTF
>-|12|TRBJ1-5|TRBV12-3/TRBV12-4|medium-sized
TGTGCCAGCTCTGGGAGCAATCAGCCCCAGCATTTT
CASSGSNQPQHF
>TRBD2|15|TRBJ2-1|TRBV15|medium-sized
TGTGCCACCAGCCCGGGACTAGCGGGAGGCAATGAGCAGTTCTTC
CATSPGLAGGNEQFF
>-|17|TRBJ2-7|TRBV6-4|few
TGTGCCAGCAGTGACCCCCCCCCCGGGACGCACTCCTACGAGCAGTACTTC
CASSDPPPGTHSYEQYF
>-|16|TRBJ1-3|TRBV19|medium-sized
TGTGCCAGTAGTGCCTTATTCCGGGCACCGGGAAACACCATATATTTT
CASSALFRAPGNTIYF
>TRBD2|17|TRBJ2-1|TRBV6-2/TRBV6-3|medium-sized
TGTGCCAGCAGTTACCTAGCGGCAGGAGCAACCTACAATGAGCAGTTCTTC
CASSYLAAGATYNEQFF
>-|17|TRBJ1-2|TRBV12-3/TRBV12-4|-
TGTGCCAGCAGTTTAAGTTACAGGACCAACAAAAACTATGGCTACACCTTC
CASSLSYRTNKNYGYTF
>TRBD1|15|TRBJ2-7|TRBV6-2/TRBV6-3|medium-sized
TGTGCCAGCAGTTACCCCGACAGGGGGCAATACGAGCAGTACTTC
CASSYPDRGQYEQYF
>-|13|TRBJ2-1|TRBV6-2/TRBV6-3|medium-sized
TGTGCCAGCAGCCACGGGGCCTACAATGAGCAGTTCTTC
CASSHGAYNEQFF
>-|13|TRBJ2-7|TRBV7-9|medium-sized
TGTGCCAGCATGGGGGTGAGCTCCTACGAGCAGTACTTC
CASMGVSSYEQYF
>TRBD2|17|TRBJ2-1|TRBV24-1|-
TGTGCCACCAGTGGACCGGGACTAGCGGGGGGGCCTGATGAGCAGTTCTTC
CATSGPGLAGGPDEQFF
>TRBD1|14|TRBJ1-1|TRBV24-1|few
TGTGCCACCAGTGATTCCCAGGGGGTGGCTGAAGCTTTCTTT
CATSDSQGVAEAFF
>-|15|TRBJ1-2|TRBV27|few
TGTGCCAGCAGCCCCCGGCAAGGGGGTTGGGGCGGCTACACCTTC
CASSPRQGGWGGYTF
>-|16|TRBJ1-6|TRBV5-4|medium-sized
TGTGCCAGCAGCCGTTTACAGGGTGAAGGTAATTCACCCCTCCACTTT
CASSRLQGEGNSPLHF
>-|15|TRBJ2-1|TRBV7-2|-
TGTGCCAGCGGACGGTCGGGGAGCTCCTACAATGAGCAGTTCTTC
CASGRSGSSYNEQFF
>-|12|TRBJ2-5|TRBV30|medium-sized
TGTGCCTGGACGCTTCAGGGAGAGACCCAGTACTTC
CAWTLQGETQYF
>TRBD2|16|TRBJ2-7|TRBV5-1|-
TGCGCCAGCAGCCCTTGGGGGGCGGGGGGCTCCTACGAGCAGTACTTC
CASSPWGAGGSYEQYF
>-|16|TRBJ2-6|TRBV6-2/TRBV6-3|medium-sized
TGTGCCAGCAGTTTCGCCGGGCCCTCTGGGGCCAACGTCCTGACTTTC
CASSFAGPSGANVLTF
>-|12|TRBJ1-1|TRBV5-4|medium-sized
TGTGCCAGCAGCTTGCCACAAACAGAAGCTTTCTTT
CASSLPQTEAFF
>-|13|TRBJ1-1|TRBV20-1|-
TGCAGTGCTAGTCCGACGGCGAACACTGAAGCTTTCTTT
CSASPTANTEAFF
>TRBD2|16|TRBJ2-3|TRBV12-3/TRBV12-4|medium-sized
TGTGCCAGCAGGAAGGGGACTAGCGGGAGCACAGATACGCAGTATTTT
CASRKGTSGSTDTQYF
>-|15|TRBJ2-5|TRBV27|-
TGTGCCAGCAGCCATGGACTCGAGCCCCAAGAGACCCAGTACTTC
CASSHGLEPQETQYF
>TRBD2|15|TRBJ2-1|TRBV20-1|few
TGCAGTGCTAGAGATCCTAGCGGGAAGGTCGGTGAGCAGTTCTTC
CSARDPSGKVGEQFF
>TRBD1|14|TRBJ1-5|TRBV6-5|medium-sized
TGTGCCAGCAGGAGACAGGGCGGCAATCAGCCCCAGCATTTT
CASRRQGGNQPQHF
>TRBD1|18|TRBJ1-5|TRBV27|medium-sized
TGTGCCAGCAGTCCCTCACCCCAGTGGCAGGGGGCGAATCAGCCCCAGCATTTT
CASSPSPQWQGANQPQHF
>-|14|TRBJ2-7|TRBV19|large
TGTGCCAGTAGTCTAGCAGGGCTACCCTACGAGCAGTACTTC
CASSLAGLPYEQYF
>-|14|TRBJ1-5|TRBV6-2/TRBV6-3|few
TGTGCCAGCCTGGACGCCCAAGGCGATCAGCCCCAGCATTTT
CASLDAQGDQPQHF